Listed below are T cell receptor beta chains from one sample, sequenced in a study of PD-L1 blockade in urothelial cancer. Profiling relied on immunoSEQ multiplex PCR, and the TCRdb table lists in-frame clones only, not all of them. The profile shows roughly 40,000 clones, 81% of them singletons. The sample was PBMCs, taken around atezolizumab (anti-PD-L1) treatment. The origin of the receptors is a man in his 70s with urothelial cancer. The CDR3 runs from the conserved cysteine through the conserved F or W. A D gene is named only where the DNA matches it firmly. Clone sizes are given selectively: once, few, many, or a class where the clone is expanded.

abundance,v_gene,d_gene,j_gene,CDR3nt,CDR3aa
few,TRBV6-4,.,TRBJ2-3,TGTGCCAGCAGGGGGGGACCCGGGGAGACAGATACGCAGTATTTT,CASRGGPGETDTQYF
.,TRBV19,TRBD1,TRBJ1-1,TGTGCCAGTAGTATGGAGACAGGGGGGAACACTGAAGCTTTCTTT,CASSMETGGNTEAFF
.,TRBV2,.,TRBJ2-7,TGTGCCAGCAGTGAGGAGACAGCTAGCGAGCAGTACTTC,CASSEETASEQYF
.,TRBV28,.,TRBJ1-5,TGTGCCAGCAACCGCCGGGGCAATCAGCCCCAGCATTTT,CASNRRGNQPQHF
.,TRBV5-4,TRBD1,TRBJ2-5,TGTGCCAGCATCGACAGGGGCGAAGAGACCCAGTACTTC,CASIDRGEETQYF
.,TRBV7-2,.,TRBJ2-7,TGTGCCAGCAGCTTTCAGGGGAGCTCCTACGAGCAGTACTTC,CASSFQGSSYEQYF
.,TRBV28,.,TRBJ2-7,TGTGCCAGCAGTTTACGTCCGGGCTACGAGCAGTACTTC,CASSLRPGYEQYF
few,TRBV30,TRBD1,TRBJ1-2,TGTGCCTGGAGCCGACGGGTACAGGGGATTGGCTACACCTTC,CAWSRRVQGIGYTF
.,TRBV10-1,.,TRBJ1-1,TGCGCCAGCAGTGAGGTACGGGGGAAGAACACTGAAGCTTTCTTT,CASSEVRGKNTEAFF
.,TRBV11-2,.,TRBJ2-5,TGTGCCAGCAGCTTAGAGGGGGGTCGAGAGACCCAGTACTTC,CASSLEGGRETQYF
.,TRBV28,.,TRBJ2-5,TGTGCCAGCAGACCTTCGGGACTCACAGAAGAGACCCAGTACTTC,CASRPSGLTEETQYF
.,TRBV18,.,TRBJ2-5,TGTGCCAGCTCACCCAACAGGGAACAAGAGACCCAGTACTTC,CASSPNREQETQYF
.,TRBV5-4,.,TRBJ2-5,TGTGCCAGCGGCAGAGAGGACCAAGAGACCCAGTACTTC,CASGREDQETQYF
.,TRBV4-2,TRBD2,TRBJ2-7,TGTGCCAGCAGCCAGGGACTAGCGTACTCCTACGAGCAGTACTTC,CASSQGLAYSYEQYF
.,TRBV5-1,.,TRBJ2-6,TGCGCCAGCAGCTTGGACATCTCTGGGGCCAACGTCCTGACTTTC,CASSLDISGANVLTF